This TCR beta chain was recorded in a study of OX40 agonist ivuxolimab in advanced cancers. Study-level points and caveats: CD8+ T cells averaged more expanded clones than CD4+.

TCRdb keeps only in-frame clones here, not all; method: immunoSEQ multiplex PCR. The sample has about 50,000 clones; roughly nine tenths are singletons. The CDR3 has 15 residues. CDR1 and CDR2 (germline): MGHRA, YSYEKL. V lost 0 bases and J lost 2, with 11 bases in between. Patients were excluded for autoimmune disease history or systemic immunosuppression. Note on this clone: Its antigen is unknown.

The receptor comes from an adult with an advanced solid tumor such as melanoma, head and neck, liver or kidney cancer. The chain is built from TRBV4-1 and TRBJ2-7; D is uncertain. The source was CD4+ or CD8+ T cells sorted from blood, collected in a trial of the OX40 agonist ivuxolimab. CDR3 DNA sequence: TGCGCCAGCAGCCAAGAGGCCAACAGCGCCTACGAGCAGTACTTC. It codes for CASSQEANSAYEQYF.